The clone carrying this T cell receptor (beta chain) was counted a few times. Its antigen is unknown. Germline values: CDR1 SGHNT, CDR2 YYREEE (reference sequence). The CDR3 totals 15 residues. Trimming took 0 bases from V and 5 from J; bases not matched to a gene: 3. PCR used 60 Vbeta primers and 13 Jbeta primers. Profiling relied on immunoSEQ multiplex PCR, and the TCRdb table lists in-frame clones only, not all of them. The table records roughly 120,000 clones, 73% of them present only once. The data originate from a study of cytomegalovirus exposure and HLA in healthy donors. Whole-study findings and limits: The authors enumerated roughly 160 TCR beta chains as linked to cytomegalovirus.

This chain connects TRBV5-4 to TRBJ2-1; 9 bases align to TRBD2. The specimen was PBMCs. The sequence was obtained from a man in his sixties in good health and CMV-seropositive. This CDR3 is CASSLGGGVNNEQFF. In DNA, the CDR3 is TGTGCCAGCAGCTTGGGCGGGGGGGTTAACAATGAGCAGTTCTTC.